This TCR beta chain was sequenced during a study of CD8 T cells in Susac syndrome. Study details: Patients with Susac syndrome were therapy-naive, on corticosteroids, or on intravenous immunoglobulin alone at the time that blood was drawn.

This CDR3 is built from 16 residues. V was cut by 1 base and J by 3 bases, with 13 bases left in between. Germline loops: CDR1 SGHVS, CDR2 FQNEAQ. Random-hexamer reverse transcription was applied to about 0.5 to 1 ug RNA. Using its own MiXCR run on the immunoSEQ multiplex PCR reads, TCRdb lists one record per CDR3 protein. There are tens of thousands of distinct CDR3 sequences in the sample; 93% occur only once, and approximately 0.15% lies in the top ten. High-throughput TCR beta sequencing covered peripheral CD8+ and CD4+ T cells. Negative isolation was used for CD8+ and CD4+ T cells and FACS enrichment for TEMRA cells.

The TCR was taken from a human donor with Susac syndrome. Sequenced input: CD4+ T cells from PBMCs. This chain links TRBV7-8 with TRBJ1-5; D is uncertain. CDR3 residues: CASSLVRRGDNQPQHF. CDR3 coding DNA: TGTGCCAGCAGCTTAGTTAGGCGGGGTGACAATCAGCCCCAGCATTTT.